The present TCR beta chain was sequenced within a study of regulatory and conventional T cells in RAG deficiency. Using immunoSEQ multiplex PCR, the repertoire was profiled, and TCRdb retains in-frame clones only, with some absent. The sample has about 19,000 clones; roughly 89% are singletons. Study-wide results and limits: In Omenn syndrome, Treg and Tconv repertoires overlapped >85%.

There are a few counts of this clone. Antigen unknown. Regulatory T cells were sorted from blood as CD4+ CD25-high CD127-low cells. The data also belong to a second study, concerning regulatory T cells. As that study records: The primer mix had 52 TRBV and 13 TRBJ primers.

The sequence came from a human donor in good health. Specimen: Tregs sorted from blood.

The CDR3 region has the DNA TGCGCCAGCAGCTTGGGAGCGGGAGTCGAAGAGACCCAGTACTTC. Protein sequence: CASSLGAGVEETQYF. The rearrangement links TRBV5-1 to TRBJ2-5; 8 bases map to TRBD2. This CDR3 is built from 15 residues. Germline V gene sequence: CDR1 SGHRS, CDR2 YFSETQ. Unmatched junction bases numbered 4, after V lost 0 bases and J lost 3 bases.